This is a list of T cell receptor beta chains from one sample in a study of monozygotic twins with inflammatory bowel disease. TCRdb reprocessed the 5' RACE reads, with one entry per CDR3 protein and no DNA. Recorded here are about 160,000 distinct CDR3 sequences; the top ten clones represent 2.8%. Sample: blood. Receptor source: a human donor with ulcerative colitis or Crohn's disease, or a healthy co-twin of an affected twin (not recorded which). The CDR3 runs from the conserved cysteine through the conserved F or W. Fields, in order: J gene, clone size, CDR3 length, V gene, CDR3 protein. Expanded clones are given a class, and other clones once, few, many or no size at all.

j_gene: TRBJ1-6
abundance: .
len: 16
v_gene: TRBV2
CDR3aa: CASSDTWDRANSPLHF

j_gene: TRBJ1-3
abundance: .
len: 16
v_gene: TRBV28
CDR3aa: CASSLSSGRSGNTIYF

j_gene: TRBJ2-2
abundance: .
len: 19
v_gene: TRBV7-8
CDR3aa: CASTPLVTRGVSNTGELFF

j_gene: TRBJ2-1
abundance: medium-sized
len: 15
v_gene: TRBV6-5
CDR3aa: CASTGLAGVGNEQFF

j_gene: TRBJ1-6
abundance: .
len: 15
v_gene: TRBV12-3/TRBV12-4
CDR3aa: CASRKQGSYNSPLHF

j_gene: TRBJ2-1
abundance: .
len: 18
v_gene: TRBV5-1
CDR3aa: CASRSGTSGSGGENEQFF

j_gene: TRBJ2-3
abundance: .
len: 17
v_gene: TRBV20-1
CDR3aa: CSADPLLAGGGTDTQYF

j_gene: TRBJ1-4
abundance: .
len: 18
v_gene: TRBV5-1
CDR3aa: CASSLVGTSSTASEKLFF

j_gene: TRBJ2-5
abundance: .
len: 13
v_gene: TRBV20-1
CDR3aa: CSAPRSGKETQYF

j_gene: TRBJ2-3
abundance: .
len: 17
v_gene: TRBV6-2/TRBV6-3
CDR3aa: CASSPLVLAGGTDTQYF

j_gene: TRBJ2-5
abundance: .
len: 14
v_gene: TRBV20-1
CDR3aa: CSATTSGIWETQYF

j_gene: TRBJ1-1
abundance: .
len: 13
v_gene: TRBV4-3
CDR3aa: CASSQEAGIEAFF

j_gene: TRBJ2-1
abundance: .
len: 17
v_gene: TRBV20-1
CDR3aa: CSANSLGTASSYNEQFF

j_gene: TRBJ2-5
abundance: .
len: 14
v_gene: TRBV20-1
CDR3aa: CSARDWLAGETQYF

j_gene: TRBJ1-2
abundance: .
len: 13
v_gene: TRBV6-1
CDR3aa: CASSETSTVSYTF

j_gene: TRBJ2-3
abundance: .
len: 14
v_gene: TRBV15
CDR3aa: CATSYGQGADTQYF

j_gene: TRBJ2-7
abundance: .
len: 16
v_gene: TRBV7-8
CDR3aa: CASTSGTSFLSYEQYF

j_gene: TRBJ1-6
abundance: .
len: 15
v_gene: TRBV20-1
CDR3aa: CSARVVQGKFSPLHF

j_gene: TRBJ2-5
abundance: .
len: 12
v_gene: TRBV10-3
CDR3aa: CAISGGQETQYF

j_gene: TRBJ2-5
abundance: .
len: 18
v_gene: TRBV5-4
CDR3aa: CASSLGPLLAGVGKTQYF

j_gene: TRBJ2-7
abundance: .
len: 15
v_gene: TRBV20-1
CDR3aa: CSAIPGLTSSYEQYF

j_gene: TRBJ2-4
abundance: .
len: 13
v_gene: TRBV6-2/TRBV6-3
CDR3aa: CASSFLAKNIQYF

j_gene: TRBJ2-5
abundance: .
len: 14
v_gene: TRBV5-1
CDR3aa: CASSLVSAEETQYF

j_gene: TRBJ1-6
abundance: .
len: 12
v_gene: TRBV25-1
CDR3aa: CASSEWGGPLHF

j_gene: TRBJ2-7
abundance: .
len: 17
v_gene: TRBV12-3/TRBV12-4
CDR3aa: CASPREPPPAGSNEQYF

j_gene: TRBJ2-1
abundance: .
len: 15
v_gene: TRBV20-1
CDR3aa: CSAPDSSSPYNEQFF

j_gene: TRBJ1-1
abundance: .
len: 14
v_gene: TRBV2
CDR3aa: CASSEVLPGTEAFF

j_gene: TRBJ2-3
abundance: .
len: 14
v_gene: TRBV24-1
CDR3aa: CATSERTNTDTQYF

j_gene: TRBJ1-2
abundance: .
len: 14
v_gene: TRBV4-3
CDR3aa: CASSRGQGLYGYTF

j_gene: TRBJ1-1
abundance: .
len: 14
v_gene: TRBV12-3/TRBV12-4
CDR3aa: CASSLGAQRTEAFF

j_gene: TRBJ2-3
abundance: .
len: 12
v_gene: TRBV2
CDR3aa: CAIARRRDTQYF

j_gene: TRBJ1-5
abundance: .
len: 14
v_gene: TRBV19
CDR3aa: CASSLGAGDKPQHF

j_gene: TRBJ2-7
abundance: .
len: 14
v_gene: TRBV9
CDR3aa: CASSAGHLTDEQYF

j_gene: TRBJ2-7
abundance: .
len: 16
v_gene: TRBV10-3
CDR3aa: CAITNFGQGGSYEQYF

j_gene: TRBJ1-5
abundance: .
len: 17
v_gene: TRBV4-1
CDR3aa: CASSQEDRAYDNQPQHF

j_gene: TRBJ2-6
abundance: .
len: 16
v_gene: TRBV20-1
CDR3aa: CSARDRHLSGANVLTF

j_gene: TRBJ2-1
abundance: .
len: 14
v_gene: TRBV2
CDR3aa: CASIRSEGADEQFF

j_gene: TRBJ2-1
abundance: .
len: 17
v_gene: TRBV20-1
CDR3aa: CSAKSGTSGSSYNEQFF

j_gene: TRBJ1-5
abundance: .
len: 13
v_gene: TRBV19
CDR3aa: CASSMLFDQPQHF

j_gene: TRBJ1-1
abundance: .
len: 13
v_gene: TRBV30
CDR3aa: CAWSRTGDTEAFF

j_gene: TRBJ2-7
abundance: .
len: 16
v_gene: TRBV24-1
CDR3aa: CATSGGPAYNSYEQYF

j_gene: TRBJ2-5
abundance: .
len: 16
v_gene: TRBV20-1
CDR3aa: CSARGVILGGPGTQYF

j_gene: TRBJ2-1
abundance: .
len: 16
v_gene: TRBV10-3
CDR3aa: CAIIQRNGSSYNEQFF

j_gene: TRBJ1-5
abundance: .
len: 15
v_gene: TRBV12-3/TRBV12-4
CDR3aa: CASSLARSANQPQHF

j_gene: TRBJ1-5
abundance: .
len: 14
v_gene: TRBV29-1
CDR3aa: CSAKEGEGNQPQHF

j_gene: TRBJ2-7
abundance: .
len: 14
v_gene: TRBV5-1
CDR3aa: CASSLGTSGIEQYF

j_gene: TRBJ2-3
abundance: .
len: 14
v_gene: TRBV7-8
CDR3aa: CASSSLIKTDTQYF

j_gene: TRBJ1-2
abundance: .
len: 17
v_gene: TRBV7-2
CDR3aa: CASSLAPGQGQNYGYTF

j_gene: TRBJ1-4
abundance: .
len: 17
v_gene: TRBV24-1
CDR3aa: CATSDNSDRGANEKLFF

j_gene: TRBJ2-1
abundance: .
len: 14
v_gene: TRBV20-1
CDR3aa: CSARVGRLGDVQFF

j_gene: TRBJ1-5
abundance: .
len: 14
v_gene: TRBV6-1
CDR3aa: CASSEQYSNQPQHF

j_gene: TRBJ2-1
abundance: .
len: 19
v_gene: TRBV6-4
CDR3aa: CAISDRLSKDLSSYNEQFF

j_gene: TRBJ1-2
abundance: .
len: 17
v_gene: TRBV12-3/TRBV12-4
CDR3aa: CASSLPHRGREDYGYTF

j_gene: TRBJ2-3
abundance: .
len: 15
v_gene: TRBV12-3/TRBV12-4
CDR3aa: CASTPGPRGQNTQYF

j_gene: TRBJ1-1
abundance: .
len: 16
v_gene: TRBV4-1
CDR3aa: CASSQERGASNTEAFF